This T cell receptor beta chain was sequenced in a study of immune heterogeneity within non-small cell lung tumors. Overall study context: Tumors were classified as 4 squamous cell carcinomas, around nine non-squamous carcinomas and 1 not otherwise specified. Study-wide results and caveats: Recurrence of the same dominant CDR3 beta clonotypes was seen across tumor sites within a patient, and site-unique high-frequency clones were present alongside them.

The CDR3 is 14 residues long. Trimming cost V 0 bases and J 3 bases, with 6 bases left between them. The germline V gene has CDR1 SGHVS and CDR2 FNYEAQ. Bulk tumor genomic DNA constituted the template, at roughly 660 ng per sample. Spaced far apart, several biopsies were taken from each primary tumor during surgery. Before undergoing curative surgery, patients had newly diagnosed non-small cell lung cancer that was untreated. Multiplex PCR was performed with 32 V and 13 J primers, and it amplified TCR beta CDR3. TCRdb used MiXCR to reprocess the multiplex PCR reads, holding one entry per CDR3 protein. This sample yields roughly 9,700 distinct CDR3 sequences, of which roughly 17% are seen a single time; about 3.5% belongs to the top ten. This clonotype showed up many times. Its specificity is unknown.

The receptor was derived from a man aged 35 to 55 with non-small cell lung cancer. The source material was lung tumor tissue. V and J are TRBV7-6 and TRBJ2-1; D unresolved. CDR3 sequence: CASSLAPDYNEQFF. DNA of the CDR3: TGTGCCAGCAGCTTAGCGCCCGACTACAATGAGCAGTTCTTC.